The 18 T cell receptor beta chains presented below share a single source sample, sequenced in a study of blood T cell repertoires in COVID-19. Clones were sequenced by immunoSEQ multiplex PCR, and TCRdb holds only the in-frame ones, with some missing. The sample shows 140,000 or so clones, 88% of them seen only once. The sequenced sample was peripheral blood. The receptor source for this set is a woman between 50 and 59 years old with acute or convalescent COVID-19.

This chain links TRBV6-5 with TRBJ2-5, with D tentatively TRBD1 (5 bases). CDR3 length: 15 residues. V was pared by 7 bases and J by 0 bases, with 15 bases between. The germline V gene encodes CDR1 MNHEY and CDR2 SVGAGI. The CDR3 loop reads CASTKDTVYQETQYF. CDR3 DNA sequence: TGTGCCAGCACAAAGGACACCGTGTACCAAGAGACCCAGTACTTC.

The chain couples TRBV4-1 to TRBJ1-6; TRBD1 aligns across 11 bases. V was clipped by 5 bases and J by 4 bases; unmatched bases: 13. This CDR3 is 19 amino acids long. Germline values: CDR1 MGHRA, CDR2 YSYEKL. The CDR3 reads CASSSGGQGANSYNSPLHF. The CDR3, as DNA: TGCGCCAGCAGCTCAGGAGGACAGGGGGCGAATAGTTATAATTCACCCCTCCACTTT.

The rearrangement joins TRBV7-9 to TRBJ1-2; no firm D call. The CDR3 extends over 13 amino acids. Trimming pared 3 bases from V and 1 base from J, leaving 6 bases between. Germline V gene data show CDR1 as SEHNR and CDR2 as FQNEAQ (reference sequence). The CDR3 sequence is CASSLADNYGYTF. For the CDR3, the DNA is TGTGCCAGCAGCTTGGCGGATAACTATGGCTACACCTTC.

The rearrangement links TRBV5-6 to TRBJ2-3; a possible D gene is TRBD1 (5 bases). The CDR3 totals 16 residues. Germline CDR1 is SGHDT and CDR2 is YYEEEE. Deletions cut 4 bases from V and 1 base from J, with 16 bases between. CDR3 DNA: TGTGCCAGCAGCCCAGGATTTAGGGGCCGCACAGATACGCAGTATTTT. This codes for CASSPGFRGRTDTQYF. The full variable domain, rest sourced from reference TRBV5-6 and TRBJ2-3, is DAGVTQSPTHLIKTRGQQVTLRCSPKSGHDTVSWYQQALGQGPQFIFQYYEEEERQRGNFPDRFSGHQFPNYSSELNVNALLLGDSALYLCASSPGFRGRTDTQYFGPGTRLTVL.

The chain links TRBV2 to TRBJ2-3; D remains unclear. This CDR3 has 13 amino acids. Germline loops: CDR1 SNHLY, CDR2 FYNNEI. Trimming left V 6 bases short and J 5 bases short, with 12 bases between. CDR3 protein: CASRGDLGDTQYF. The CDR3 DNA reads TGTGCCAGCAGAGGAGATTTGGGAGATACGCAGTATTTT.

J is TRBJ1-2 and V is TRBV5-1; TRBD1 matches at 11 bases. The V segment lost 5 bases and the J segment 6 bases; nucleotides outside the gene matches: 9. CDR1 and CDR2 from the germline V gene are SGHRS and YFSETQ. This CDR3 has 15 amino acids. CDR3 nucleotides: TGCGCCAGCAGTTACCGGACAGGGGGCACGGATGGCTACACCTTC. This translates into CASSYRTGGTDGYTF.

The gene calls are TRBV7-2 and TRBJ2-7; D is undetermined. CDR3 length: 14 residues. V dropped 7 bases and J dropped 3 bases, with 16 bases sitting between them. Per germline, CDR1 SGHTA and CDR2 FQGNSA. The CDR3 is CASIRSISGYEQYF. CDR3 coding DNA: TGTGCCAGCATCCGCAGCATCTCAGGCTACGAGCAGTACTTC.

This clone was seen a few times. The chain recombines TRBV25-1 with TRBJ2-5, with 8 bases identical to TRBD2. The germline V gene encodes CDR1 MGHDK and CDR2 SYGVNS. Trimming removed 5 bases from V and 5 bases from J; junction bases left unmatched: 7. The CDR3 consists of 14 residues. The CDR3 DNA reads TGTGCCAGCAGTTTACGGGGGGGCGGCGAGACCCAGTACTTC. It yields the protein CASSLRGGGETQYF.

The genes are TRBV28 and TRBJ1-1; D unresolved. Looked up from germline, CDR1 is MDHEN and CDR2 is SYDVKM. The CDR3 spans 13 residues. Trimming removed 6 bases from V and 0 bases from J, with 8 bases in between. The CDR3 loop reads CASSRHLNTEAFF. DNA for the CDR3: TGTGCCAGCAGCCGACACCTGAACACTGAAGCTTTCTTT.

This chain joins TRBV5-5 and TRBJ1-6, with 10 bases identical to TRBD1. The V gene's germline CDR1 is SGHKS and CDR2 YYEKEE (reference sequence). The CDR3 extends over 18 amino acids. J lost 0 bases, V lost 4 bases, and 7 bases had no gene match. CDR3 DNA sequence: TGTGCCAGCAGCCGAGAGGGACAGGGGAGCTCCTATAATTCACCCCTCCACTTT. Its protein product is CASSREGQGSSYNSPLHF.

J is TRBJ1-1 and V is TRBV6-5, with TRBD1 as a possible D gene (5 bases). Germline V gene data show CDR1 as MNHEY and CDR2 as SVGAGI. Trimming left V 2 bases short and J 3 bases short, with 16 bases between. This CDR3 is built from 16 residues. The CDR3 reads CASSYHGQGRDTEAFF. The CDR3, as DNA: TGTGCCAGCAGTTACCACGGTCAGGGCCGGGACACTGAAGCTTTCTTT.

The chain uses TRBV7-6 and TRBJ2-1; tentative D call: TRBD1 (6 bases). The CDR3 is made up of 16 amino acids. V was cut by 4 bases and J by 0 bases, with 13 bases left in between. CDR1 is SGHVS, CDR2 FNYEAQ, per germline. CDR3 nucleotide sequence: TGTGCCAGCAGCTCCTTACAGGGCATCTCCTACAATGAGCAGTTCTTC. This translates into CASSSLQGISYNEQFF.

V usage is TRBV12-5 and J usage is TRBJ1-2, with D perhaps matching TRBD1 (6 bases). Germline CDR1 reads LGHNT; CDR2 reads FRNRAP. The CDR3 totals 14 residues. V dropped 6 bases and J dropped 5 bases, with 16 bases sitting between them. CDR3 region: CASGLWTAGYGYTF. Written as DNA, the CDR3 is TGTGCTAGTGGCCTGTGGACAGCTGGTTATGGCTACACCTTC.

This sequence joins TRBV9 and TRBJ2-1; maybe TRBD2 (6 bases). Per the germline V gene, CDR1 is SGDLS and CDR2 is YYNGEE. This CDR3 has 16 residues. V was shortened by 4 bases and J by 3 bases, with 17 bases between the two germline ends. The CDR3 region is CASSRSERVGYNEQFF. In DNA, the CDR3 is TGTGCCAGCAGCCGCTCAGAGCGGGTGGGCTACAATGAGCAGTTCTTC.

This rearrangement joins TRBV12-2 to TRBJ1-3; TRBD1, as called in the table, went unchecked against the DNA. TRBV12-2 is a pseudogene. The CDR3 runs to 16 residues. In DNA, the CDR3 is TGTGCAAGTCGCCGGGTTGACAGGGAAGGTGGAAACACCATATATTTT. The encoded protein is CASRRVDREGGNTIYF.

J is TRBJ1-1 and V is TRBV7-8; TRBD1 agrees at 10 bases. Germline CDR1 reads SGHVS; CDR2 reads FQNEAQ. V shed 2 bases and J 11 bases; nucleotides not matched to a gene: 11. The CDR3 spans 15 residues. The CDR3 sequence: CASSLSGTGVGRAFF. In nucleotides, the CDR3 is TGTGCCAGCAGCTTATCCGGGACAGGGGTGGGAAGGGCTTTCTTT. Using reference TRBV7-8 and TRBJ1-1 for the parts outside the CDR3, the full variable domain is GAGVSQSPRYKVAKRGQDVALRCDPISGHVSLFWYQQALGQGPEFLTYFQNEAQLDKSGLPSDRFFAERPEGSVSTLKIQRTQQEDSAVYLCASSLSGTGVGRAFFGQGTRLTVV.

This clone showed up just once. The rearrangement uses TRBV6-2 or TRBV6-3 and TRBJ1-5, with D uncertain. Germline V CDR1 and CDR2: MNHEY, SVGEGT. V was trimmed by 0 bases and J by 1 base, leaving 4 bases between them. The CDR3 totals 14 residues. This CDR3 is CASSYSRSNQPQHF. In DNA, the CDR3 is TGTGCCAGCAGTTACTCGCGGAGCAATCAGCCCCAGCATTTT.

The chain employs TRBV28 and TRBJ1-2; D call uncertain. The CDR3 has 13 amino acids. Trimming removed 3 bases at V and 2 bases at J, with 7 bases between. Germline values: CDR1 MDHEN, CDR2 SYDVKM. CDR3 coding DNA: TGTGCCAGCAGTTTGTCGGGGAACTATGGCTACACCTTC. Translated: CASSLSGNYGYTF.